This entry lists 30 T cell receptor beta chains sequenced from one sample in a study of shared T cell receptors in the human thymus. Only in-frame clones appear in the TCRdb table, and some are missing; sequencing was by immunoSEQ multiplex PCR. This repertoire shows approximately 760,000 clones, 75% to 90% found once; its top ten account for roughly 0.01%. These same data were also listed under a study on human thymus T cells.

The sample consisted of thymocytes. These receptors were taken from a girl less than two years old with a congenital heart defect.

The chain couples TRBV10-2 to TRBJ2-3; TRBD2 agrees at 9 bases. The CDR3 consists of 14 residues. Germline CDR1 is WSHSY and CDR2 is SAAADI. The junction had 6 bases not matched to a gene; V was cut back by 6 bases and J by 5 bases. Written as DNA, the CDR3 is TGCGCCAGCAGGGCGGGGGGGCCGATAGATACGCAGTATTTT. It specifies CASRAGGPIDTQYF.

This clone was counted a single time. The chain links TRBV27 to TRBJ1-5; 7 positions match TRBD1. Trimming took 4 bases from V and 5 from J; bases not matched to a gene: 8. The CDR3 extends over 15 amino acids. CDR1 is MNHEY and CDR2 is SMNVEV in the germline V gene (reference sequence). The CDR3 nucleotides read TGTGCCAGCAGTTCCCGGACAGGAGGGTATCAGCCCCAGCATTTT. Translating it yields CASSSRTGGYQPQHF.

CDR3 DNA: TGTGCCATCAGTGAGTCGCAAAGAGCTAACTATGGCTACACCTTC. It is translated as CAISESQRANYGYTF. The chain carries TRBV10-3 and TRBJ1-2, with no clear D. V was clipped by 0 bases and J by 0 bases, with 8 bases between them. The CDR3 runs 15 residues. Germline loops: CDR1 ENHRY, CDR2 SYGVKD.

This rearrangement joins TRBV9 to TRBJ2-6, with 8 bases that match TRBD1. This CDR3 is built from 19 residues. Per germline, CDR1 SGDLS and CDR2 YYNGEE. The V gene end was trimmed by 0 bases and the J gene end by 0 bases; junction bases not matched to a gene: 8. This CDR3 is CASSVVTSGGSSGANVLTF. The DNA of the CDR3 is TGTGCCAGCAGCGTAGTGACGTCAGGGGGCAGCTCTGGGGCCAACGTCCTGACTTTC.

The V gene is TRBV19, the J gene TRBJ2-1, with TRBD2 matching 8 bases. The length of the CDR3 is 14 residues. From germline, CDR1 is LNHDA and CDR2 SQIVND (reference sequence). J gave up 7 bases and V 6 bases, and 8 bases lay outside the gene matches. The CDR3 DNA sequence: TGTGCCAGTAGAGAGGAACCGGGGGGGAATGAGCAGTTCTTC. Translated: CASREEPGGNEQFF.

The chain uses TRBV18 and TRBJ1-6, with 7 positions matching TRBD1. CDR3 length: 14 amino acids. V trimming: 6 bases; J trimming: 9 bases; junction bases outside the gene matches: 8. Germline V lookup: CDR1 KGHSH, CDR2 LQKENI. CDR3 DNA sequence: TGTGCCAGCTCCCAAACAGGGGAGGTTTCACCCCTCCACTTT. As protein: CASSQTGEVSPLHF.

This sequence joins TRBV5-6 and TRBJ2-7, with TRBD1 as a possible D gene (6 bases). Trimming cost V 4 bases and J 10 bases, with 21 bases left between them. The CDR3 covers 14 residues. From germline, CDR1 is SGHDT and CDR2 YYEEEE. CDR3 bases: TGTGCCAGCAGCCTGGGGACATGTGGTGTGGGACAGTACTTC. Protein sequence: CASSLGTCGVGQYF. Variable domain in full (rest from reference TRBV5-6 and TRBJ2-7): DAGVTQSPTHLIKTRGQQVTLRCSPKSGHDTVSWYQQALGQGPQFIFQYYEEEERQRGNFPDRFSGHQFPNYSSELNVNALLLGDSALYLCASSLGTCGVGQYFGPGTRLTVT.

The CDR3 DNA reads as TGCGCCAGCGCAGGGAAGGCTGGAAACACCATATATTTT. This gives the protein CASAGKAGNTIYF. The chain carries TRBV4-1 and TRBJ1-3; D possibly corresponds to TRBD1 (5 bases). Trimming removed 8 bases from V and 2 bases from J, with 10 bases in between. Germline CDR1 is MGHRA and CDR2 is YSYEKL. This CDR3 contains 13 residues.

The V call is TRBV10-2, the J call TRBJ2-2; no clear D. This CDR3 comprises 11 residues. The germline V gene has CDR1 WSHSY and CDR2 SAAADI. Trimming pared 11 bases from V and 1 base from J, leaving 5 bases between. The CDR3 sequence: CAGRNTGELFF. Written as DNA, the CDR3 is TGCGCCGGGCGGAACACCGGGGAGCTGTTTTTT.

This rearrangement joins TRBV4-1 to TRBJ1-1; D is uncertain. Trimming left V 2 bases short and J 2 bases short, with 3 bases between. Germline CDR1 and CDR2: MGHRA and YSYEKL. CDR3 length: 12 residues. CDR3 amino acids: CASSQLNTEAFF. CDR3 DNA: TGCGCCAGCAGCCAACTCAACACTGAAGCTTTCTTT.

CDR3 nucleotide sequence: TGTGCCAGCCGGCAGGGTTCGCGGGGATCACCCCTCCACTTT. Translation: CASRQGSRGSPLHF. The V and J genes are TRBV7-2 and TRBJ1-6, with a tentative D call TRBD1 (5 bases). Trimming stripped 8 bases from V and 10 bases from J, with 18 bases between. The germline CDR1 and CDR2 sequences are SGHTA and FQGNSA. The CDR3 is 14 amino acids.

V and J are TRBV5-1 and TRBJ2-7; 8 bases agree with TRBD1. Unmatched junction bases numbered 9, after V lost 0 bases and J lost 4 bases. The CDR3 sequence is 16 residues long. Germline assignment: CDR1 SGHRS and CDR2 YFSETQ. CDR3 amino acids: CASSLVLGQDSYEQYF. The CDR3, as DNA: TGCGCCAGCAGCTTGGTGCTGGGACAGGATTCTTACGAGCAGTACTTC.

V usage is TRBV30 and J usage is TRBJ1-5; 8 nucleotides match TRBD1. The CDR3 is 17 residues long. V shed 0 bases and J 5 bases; nucleotides not matched to a gene: 12. In germline, CDR1 is GTSNPN, CDR2 SVGIG (reference sequence). CDR3 nucleotide sequence: TGTGCCTGGAGTGTGTCGAGGGTAGGGGGACAGGATCAGCCCCAGCATTTT. It specifies CAWSVSRVGGQDQPQHF.

This clone has more than one count but fewer than ten. J is TRBJ1-1 and V is TRBV28; 8 bases are a match to TRBD1. Germline V gene lookup returns CDR1 MDHEN and CDR2 SYDVKM. The CDR3 sequence is 16 residues long. V lost 3 bases to trimming and J lost 1 base; unmatched junction nucleotides: 7. The CDR3 bases are TGTGCCAGCAGTTTCGCGACAGGGGTTGGGAACACTGAAGCTTTCTTT. As protein: CASSFATGVGNTEAFF.

The chain links TRBV4-1 to TRBJ1-2; the D is unclear. This CDR3 has 13 residues. Trimming shortened V by 5 bases and J by 2 bases, and 9 bases separated the two germline ends. From germline, CDR1 is MGHRA and CDR2 YSYEKL. CDR3 DNA sequence: TGCGCCAGCAGCTCACAGACGAACTATGGCTACACCTTC. Residues: CASSSQTNYGYTF.

This clone was found once. The chain couples TRBV6-5 to TRBJ1-2; D is possibly TRBD1 (6 bases). Trimming took off 6 bases at V and 4 bases at J, with 15 bases between the two ends. From germline, CDR1 is MNHEY and CDR2 SVGAGI. The CDR3 is 14 residues long. The CDR3 region is CASSHKQGFYGYTF. As DNA, the CDR3 is TGTGCCAGCAGCCACAAACAGGGTTTCTATGGCTACACCTTC.

J is TRBJ1-3 and V is TRBV4-1, with D uncertain. The V and J ends lost 3 bases and 3 bases respectively, with 9 bases between them. This CDR3 region has 14 residues. CDR1 is MGHRA and CDR2 is YSYEKL in the germline V gene. The CDR3 protein is CASSHRTGGNTIYF. CDR3 in DNA: TGCGCCAGCAGCCACAGGACTGGTGGAAACACCATATATTTT.

The genes are TRBV7-6 and TRBJ2-1; a weak D match, TRBD2 (6 bases). CDR1 SGHVS and CDR2 FNYEAQ come from the germline V gene. V lost 4 bases to trimming and J lost 7 bases, with 20 bases between them. The CDR3 length is 16 residues. This CDR3 reads CASSSRKRLVGNEQFF. CDR3 coding DNA: TGTGCCAGCAGCTCCAGAAAACGACTAGTGGGGAATGAGCAGTTCTTC.

V and J are TRBV7-3 and TRBJ2-5, with D unresolved. Germline lookup yields CDR1 SGHTA and CDR2 FQGTGA. The germline V and J ends were trimmed by 2 bases and 2 bases, with 6 bases remaining between them. The CDR3 loop spans 13 amino acids. The CDR3 protein is CASSLSPQETQYF. The CDR3 nucleotides are TGTGCCAGCAGCTTATCCCCGCAAGAGACCCAGTACTTC.

The chain has TRBV14 and TRBJ2-5; perhaps TRBD1 as D (5 bases). Germline values: CDR1 SGHDN, CDR2 FVKESK. There are 14 residues in the CDR3. V was trimmed by 0 bases and J by 2 bases, leaving 7 bases between them. The CDR3 coding sequence is TGTGCCAGCAGCCAAGAGACAGCTCAAGAGACCCAGTACTTC. It encodes CASSQETAQETQYF.

This clone has just one count. V usage is TRBV19 and J usage is TRBJ2-5; 9 positions match TRBD1. This CDR3 is built from 17 residues. Germline V gives CDR1 LNHDA, CDR2 SQIVND (reference sequence). The trim removed 3 bases at V and 4 bases at J, leaving 12 bases unmatched. Here the CDR3 DNA reads TGTGCCAGTAGTATCTCTCCGGGACAGGGAGGTGGAGAGACCCAGTACTTC. As protein: CASSISPGQGGGETQYF.

The J gene is TRBJ2-1, the V gene TRBV27, with a tentative D call TRBD2 (6 bases). Germline V gene lookup returns CDR1 MNHEY and CDR2 SMNVEV (reference sequence). This CDR3 region has 16 residues. The germline V and J ends were trimmed by 4 bases and 6 bases, with 19 bases remaining between them. The CDR3 here is CASSWSGLRAFNEQFF. CDR3 coding DNA: TGTGCCAGCAGTTGGAGCGGACTACGAGCCTTCAATGAGCAGTTCTTC.

The chain is built from TRBV18 and TRBJ2-2; 12 nucleotides align to TRBD2. V lost 3 bases and J lost 6; bases outside the gene matches: 14. Germline V CDR1 and CDR2: KGHSH, LQKENI. This CDR3 is built from 19 residues. CDR3 protein: CASSPPLAGGQRHAGELFF. The CDR3 coding sequence is TGTGCCAGCTCACCGCCCCTAGCGGGGGGGCAGCGGCACGCCGGGGAGCTGTTTTTT. Drawing the rest from reference TRBV18 and TRBJ2-2, the complete variable domain is NAGVMQNPRHLVRRRGQEARLRCSPMKGHSHVYWYRQLPEEGLKFMVYLQKENIIDESGMPKERFSAEFPKEGPSILRIQQVVRGDSAAYFCASSPPLAGGQRHAGELFFGEGSRLTVL.

This rearrangement joins TRBV5-1 to TRBJ1-1; D may be TRBD1 (5 bases). Trimming pared 3 bases from V and 2 bases from J, leaving 11 bases between. The CDR3 is 14 amino acids. Germline CDR1 SGHRS, CDR2 YFSETQ. This CDR3 reads CASSSGDSNTEAFF. The CDR3 DNA sequence: TGCGCCAGCAGCTCAGGTGACAGTAACACTGAAGCTTTCTTT.

J is TRBJ2-1 and V is TRBV7-2; D is perhaps TRBD1 (6 bases). There are 16 residues in the CDR3. Per the germline V gene, CDR1 is SGHTA and CDR2 is FQGNSA. V was pared by 2 bases and J by 0 bases, with 11 bases between. CDR3 sequence: CASSLQGHLSYNEQFF. The CDR3 nucleotides are TGTGCCAGCAGCTTACAGGGGCACCTCTCCTACAATGAGCAGTTCTTC.

This sequence joins TRBV25-1 and TRBJ2-3; 7 bases are a match to TRBD1. Germline lookup yields CDR1 MGHDK and CDR2 SYGVNS. J lost 0 bases, V lost 6 bases, and 6 bases had no gene match. The CDR3 totals 15 residues. The CDR3 protein is CASRQGTASTDTQYF. The DNA for the CDR3 is TGTGCCAGCAGGCAGGGGACAGCCAGCACAGATACGCAGTATTTT.

The chain combines TRBV6-1 with TRBJ1-1; tentatively, D is TRBD1 (5 bases). This CDR3 is 15 amino acids long. Germline CDR1 MNHNS, CDR2 SASEGT. V was clipped by 3 bases and J by 0 bases, with 11 bases between them. The DNA of the CDR3 is TGTGCCAGCAGTGAGGGGCAGAGAATGAACACTGAAGCTTTCTTT. It specifies CASSEGQRMNTEAFF.

The V and J genes are TRBV27 and TRBJ2-5; 8 positions agree with TRBD1. Germline V gene lookup returns CDR1 MNHEY and CDR2 SMNVEV (reference sequence). CDR3 length equals 15 residues. Trimming removed 0 bases from V and 3 bases from J; junction bases left unmatched: 3. The DNA of the CDR3 is TGTGCCAGCAGTTTATCAAGGACAGGGAAAGAGACCCAGTACTTC. Encoded protein: CASSLSRTGKETQYF.

This sequence joins TRBV7-9 and TRBJ1-2; 8 nucleotides match TRBD1. CDR1 and CDR2 from the germline V gene are SEHNR and FQNEAQ (reference sequence). Germline trimming cut 4 bases from V and 4 bases from J; bases unmatched to any gene: 11. The CDR3 is 16 amino acids. For the CDR3, the DNA is TGTGCCAGCAGCTCCCAGGGGGCGCTTAGGGCCTATGGCTACACCTTC. Protein: CASSSQGALRAYGYTF.

This sequence joins TRBV29-1 and TRBJ2-7, with TRBD1 matching 8 bases. V lost 4 bases, J lost 6 bases, and 8 bases stayed unmatched. The CDR3 runs 13 residues. Germline CDR1 reads SQVTM; CDR2 reads ANQGSEA. CDR3 nucleotides: TGCAGCGTTGTTCCCGGACAGGGCAGCGAGCAGTACTTC. Its translation is CSVVPGQGSEQYF.